Each of the 8 T cell receptor beta chains below was sequenced from the same sample in a study of neoadjuvant anti-PD-1 for oral cavity cancer. Produced via immunoSEQ multiplex PCR; TCRdb's table is partial and in-frame only. The sample contains 11,000 to 15,000 clones, about 71% of which appear only once. The material sequenced was PBMCs, taken before nivolumab (anti-PD-1) treatment. The receptors derive from a person between 40 and 79 years old with oral cavity squamous cell carcinoma.

The chain couples TRBV11-2 to TRBJ2-7; 11 positions agree with TRBD2. Looked up from germline, CDR1 is SGHAT and CDR2 is FQNNGV. J lost 4 bases, V lost 1 base, and 0 bases had no gene match. There are 14 residues in the CDR3. This CDR3 reads CASSLGLAGYEQYF. The CDR3 coding sequence is TGTGCCAGCAGCTTAGGACTAGCGGGATACGAGCAGTACTTC.

This chain connects TRBV6-1 to TRBJ1-2; 7 bases line up with TRBD1. The CDR3 sequence is 13 residues long. Germline assignment: CDR1 MNHNS and CDR2 SASEGT. After removal of 2 bases from V and 8 bases from J, the junction contained 5 bases not matched to a gene. The CDR3 DNA sequence: TGTGCCAGCAGTGAAACAGGGGTGGGAGGCTACACCTTC. Protein product: CASSETGVGGYTF.

V and J are TRBV10-2 and TRBJ2-1; no reliable D call. Deletions cut 6 bases from V and 5 bases from J, with 5 bases between. Germline loops: CDR1 WSHSY, CDR2 SAAADI. The CDR3 is 11 amino acids. The CDR3 DNA sequence: TGCGCCAGCAGCTTGCACAATGAGCAGTTCTTC. This sequence encodes CASSLHNEQFF.

The chain uses TRBV11-3 and TRBJ1-4; D is perhaps TRBD1 (6 bases). CDR3 length equals 14 residues. The germline V gene has CDR1 SGHNT and CDR2 YENEEA. Trimming shortened V by 9 bases and J by 1 base, and 12 bases separated the two germline ends. This CDR3 reads CARAGVGTNEKLFF. The CDR3, as DNA: TGTGCCAGAGCAGGGGTAGGAACTAATGAAAAACTGTTTTTT.

This chain's CDR3 is CSASGNTEAFF. For the CDR3, the DNA is TGCAGTGCTAGTGGTAACACTGAAGCTTTCTTT. The chain uses TRBV20-1 and TRBJ1-1; the D is unclear. Per germline, CDR1 DFQATT and CDR2 SNEGSKA (reference sequence). The V gene lost 3 bases and the J gene lost 2 bases, with 4 bases spanning the gap. This CDR3 is built from 11 residues.

The chain combines TRBV18 with TRBJ1-1; D call uncertain. The CDR3 length is 13 residues. Trimming took 1 base from V and 3 from J, leaving 6 bases between them. Germline CDR1 reads KGHSH; CDR2 reads LQKENI. CDR3 region: CASSPLQDTEAFF. CDR3 bases: TGTGCCAGCTCACCACTACAAGACACTGAAGCTTTCTTT.

The chain has TRBV6-1 and TRBJ1-5; tentative D call: TRBD1 (5 bases). Trimming left V 4 bases short and J 7 bases short, with 11 bases between. The CDR3 consists of 13 residues. Germline V CDR1 and CDR2: MNHNS, SASEGT. The CDR3 DNA follows: TGTGCCAGCAGTGTGGGGGTTGGGCAGCCCCAGCATTTT. This gives the protein CASSVGVGQPQHF.

The rearrangement uses TRBV5-8 and TRBJ2-3; D is tentatively TRBD1 or TRBD2 (5 bases each). The ends were cut back, 2 bases at V and 4 bases at J, with 11 bases in the middle. The CDR3 consists of 14 residues. Germline CDR1 SGHTS, CDR2 YDEGEE. This CDR3 is CASSFVVGADTQYF. The CDR3 bases are TGTGCCAGCAGCTTCGTCGTGGGGGCAGATACGCAGTATTTT.